The clone carrying this T cell receptor beta chain was observed at least ten times. Time point noted: newly diagnosed GD, antithyroid drugs for less than 3 months. The authors made the TCR library using RNA they extracted from PBMCs. Germline CDR1 is MNHNS and CDR2 is SASEGT. The CDR3 is 13 amino acids. Trimming shortened V by 7 bases and J by 4 bases, and 13 bases separated the two germline ends. CDR3 regions were amplified by Arm-PCR using iRepertoire HTBI primers to build TCR beta libraries. TCRdb called the multiplex PCR reads again in MiXCR, with one record for every CDR3 protein. The sample carries 680,000 or so distinct CDR3 sequences, 15% to 20% recorded once. This entry comes from a study of regulatory T cells in long-lasting Graves disease. This same sample was also taken into another study, of T cells in Graves' hyperthyroidism and ophthalmopathy. That paper notes: The TCR CDR3 first-round RT-PCR relied on the HTBI primer set. In validation, the model predicted ophthalmopathy. These predictions came a median roughly six months before onset.

This rearrangement joins TRBV6-1 to TRBJ1-2; possibly TRBD1 for D (5 bases). The receptor's source is a young woman with Graves disease. Sequences were derived from peripheral blood mononuclear cells (PBMCs), sampled at new diagnosis, from a patient treated with antithyroid drugs. CDR3 loop: CASTSQGFYGYTF. CDR3 coding DNA: TGTGCCAGCACCTCCCAGGGATTCTATGGCTACACCTTC.